The 13 T cell receptor beta chains in this list originate from one sample, sequenced in a study of CD8 T cells in Susac syndrome. RNA, at roughly 0.45 to 1 ug, was reverse transcribed with random hexamers. TCRdb redid the calling of the immunoSEQ multiplex PCR reads with MiXCR, one entry per CDR3 protein. Of about 190,000 distinct CDR3 sequences listed, almost 96% are singletons. Sequencing was performed on CD4+ T cells from PBMCs. The receptors derive from a human donor with Susac syndrome.

The chain combines TRBV30 with TRBJ2-5; 9 positions agree with TRBD2. Germline V gene data show CDR1 as GTSNPN and CDR2 as SVGIG (reference sequence). V was clipped by 2 bases and J by 5 bases; unmatched bases: 6. This CDR3 region has 14 residues. CDR3 nucleotide sequence: TGTGCCTGGAGTCCTCTAGCGGGGATGGAGACCCAGTACTTC. It translates to CAWSPLAGMETQYF.

This chain joins TRBV19 and TRBJ1-4; D uncertain. This CDR3 has 13 amino acids. V was clipped by 3 bases and J by 6 bases, with 8 bases between them. The germline V gene has CDR1 LNHDA and CDR2 SQIVND (reference sequence). Written as DNA, the CDR3 is TGTGCCAGTAGTATCGTCGGAGATGAAAAACTGTTTTTT. Translated: CASSIVGDEKLFF.

This chain uses TRBV20-1 with TRBJ1-2; no firm D call. Trimming left V 1 base short and J 4 bases short, with 10 bases between. CDR1 and CDR2 from the germline V gene are DFQATT and SNEGSKA (reference sequence). This CDR3 region has 13 residues. CDR3 DNA: TGCAGTGCTAGAGGAGGACGGAGCTATGGCTACACCTTC. It specifies CSARGGRSYGYTF.

This clonotype came up a few times. The chain employs TRBV18 and TRBJ1-5; D not resolved. Germline V gene sequence: CDR1 KGHSH, CDR2 LQKENI. Trimming took off 3 bases at V and 4 bases at J, with 7 bases between the two ends. The CDR3 consists of 13 residues. The CDR3 loop is CASSPGRNQPQHF. The CDR3 bases are TGTGCCAGCTCACCTGGACGAAATCAGCCCCAGCATTTT.

The chain combines TRBV4-1 with TRBJ1-6, with TRBD1 as a possible D gene (5 bases). Germline V gene data show CDR1 as MGHRA and CDR2 as YSYEKL. The V end lost 2 bases, the J end lost 7 bases, and 12 bases lay between the germline ends. The length of the CDR3 is 15 residues. The CDR3 DNA reads as TGCGCCAGCAGCCAAATCGAACAGGCGAATTCACCCCTCCACTTT. This codes for CASSQIEQANSPLHF.

V usage is TRBV19 and J usage is TRBJ2-7; either TRBD1 or TRBD2 may fit D (5 bases each). From germline, CDR1 is LNHDA and CDR2 SQIVND (reference sequence). This CDR3 has 16 amino acids. The CDR3 region has the DNA TGTGCGAGAGCTAAATCCCGGGACGAGGAGTTCTACGAGCAGTACTTC. It yields the protein CARAKSRDEEFYEQYF.

The chain has TRBV12-3 or TRBV12-4 and TRBJ1-2, with D tentatively TRBD1 (5 bases). Trimming removed 6 bases from V and 4 bases from J, with 15 bases in between. The CDR3 has 14 amino acids. CDR3 protein: CASRAGTGSYGYTF. As DNA, the CDR3 is TGTGCCAGCAGGGCGGGGACGGGAAGCTATGGCTACACCTTC.

This clonotype has a single count. This chain connects TRBV29-1 to TRBJ2-5, with D perhaps being TRBD1 or TRBD2 (6 bases each). Germline V gene sequence: CDR1 SQVTM, CDR2 ANQGSEA. The CDR3 covers 13 residues. V lost 2 bases and J lost 4, with 11 bases in between. Here the CDR3 reads CSVEQQGGETQYF. The CDR3 DNA follows: TGCAGCGTTGAACAACAGGGAGGAGAGACCCAGTACTTC.

J is TRBJ1-2 and V is TRBV4-3; D uncertain. Trimming removed 0 bases at V and 8 bases at J, with 10 bases between. The CDR3 loop spans 13 amino acids. Per the germline V gene, CDR1 is LGHNA and CDR2 is YSLEER. CDR3 amino acids: CASSQEGPGGYTF. The CDR3 DNA reads TGCGCCAGCAGCCAAGAGGGCCCTGGGGGCTACACCTTC.

V gene TRBV19 combines with J gene TRBJ2-1; 7 bases align to TRBD2. CDR3 length: 15 residues. CDR1 and CDR2 (germline): LNHDA, SQIVND (reference sequence). J gave up 6 bases and V 5 bases, and 10 bases lay outside the gene matches. CDR3 sequence (DNA): TGTGCCAGTAGTGTTAACCGGGGGGTTGGCAATGAGCAGTTCTTC. Protein product: CASSVNRGVGNEQFF. The full variable domain, with the rest looked up from reference TRBV19 and TRBJ2-1, is DGGITQSPKYLFRKEGQNVTLSCEQNLNHDAMYWYRQDPGQGLRLIYYSQIVNDFQKGDIAEGYSVSREKKESFPLTVTSAQKNPTAFYLCASSVNRGVGNEQFFGPGTRLTVL.

The V call is TRBV3-1, the J call TRBJ1-6, with no clear D. Germline-derived CDR1 and CDR2 are LGHDT and YNNKEL (reference sequence). The ends were cut back, 8 bases at V and 4 bases at J, with 12 bases in the middle. This CDR3 has 14 amino acids. CDR3 sequence (DNA): TGTGCCAGCCGCCTTGATCCGTATAATTCACCCCTCCACTTT. Translation: CASRLDPYNSPLHF.

This chain joins TRBV7-9 and TRBJ2-4, with unresolved D. CDR1 and CDR2 (germline): SEHNR, FQNEAQ (reference sequence). Trimming pared 5 bases from V and 9 bases from J, leaving 14 bases between. The CDR3 runs to 13 residues. CDR3 bases: TGTGCCAGCAGCCGCGAGACCGGTGGCATTCAGTACTTC. It specifies CASSRETGGIQYF.

V usage is TRBV5-1 and J usage is TRBJ2-3; the match to TRBD1 covers 7 bases. V trimming: 2 bases; J trimming: 3 bases; junction bases outside the gene matches: 9. CDR1 SGHRS and CDR2 YFSETQ come from the germline V gene. The CDR3 is 16 residues long. CDR3: CASSFEQGLMTDTQYF. The CDR3 DNA reads TGCGCCAGCAGCTTCGAACAGGGGTTGATGACAGATACGCAGTATTTT. Using reference TRBV5-1 and TRBJ2-3 for the parts outside the CDR3, the full variable domain is KAGVTQTPRYLIKTRGQQVTLSCSPISGHRSVSWYQQTPGQGLQFLFEYFSETQRNKGNFPGRFSGRQFSNSRSEMNVSTLELGDSALYLCASSFEQGLMTDTQYFGPGTRLTVL.